Sequencing of this T cell receptor (beta chain) was carried out in a study of T cell changes during pregnancy in multiple sclerosis. V lost 3 bases to trimming and J lost 0 bases, with 10 bases between them. CDR1 and CDR2 from the germline V gene are SGHRS and YFSETQ. The length of the CDR3 is 15 residues. Generated by immunoSEQ multiplex PCR, the TCRdb table keeps only in-frame clones and is missing some. Of about 79,000 clones listed, about 94% are singletons. Sequenced here: peripheral blood, sampled in the second trimester of pregnancy. The sequence came from a female donor in good health, enrolled as a control in a pregnancy study. The genes are TRBV5-1 and TRBJ1-3; D gene uncertain. The CDR3, as DNA: TGCGCCAGCAGCTCCCGAACCAGCTCTGGAAACACCATATATTTT. This translates into CASSSRTSSGNTIYF.